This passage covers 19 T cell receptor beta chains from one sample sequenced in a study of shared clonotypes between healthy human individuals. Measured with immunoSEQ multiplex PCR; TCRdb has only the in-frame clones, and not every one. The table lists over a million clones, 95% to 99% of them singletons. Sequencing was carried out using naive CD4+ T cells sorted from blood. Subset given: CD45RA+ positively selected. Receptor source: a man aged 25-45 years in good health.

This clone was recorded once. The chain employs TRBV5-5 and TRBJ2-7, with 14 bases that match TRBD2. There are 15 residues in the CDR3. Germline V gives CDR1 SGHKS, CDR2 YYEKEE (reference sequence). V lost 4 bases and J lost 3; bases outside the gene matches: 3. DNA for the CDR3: TGTGCCAGCAGCACGGGACTAGCGGGAGTCTACGAGCAGTACTTC. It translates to CASSTGLAGVYEQYF.

This CDR3 is CASTPDRANRDTQYF. The CDR3 DNA follows: TGTGCCAGCACCCCAGACAGGGCTAACCGAGATACGCAGTATTTT. The chain has TRBV9 and TRBJ2-3, with 7 bases matching TRBD1. The CDR3 is 15 amino acids. Trimming cost V 6 bases and J 5 bases; bases outside gene matches: 12. Germline V lookup: CDR1 SGDLS, CDR2 YYNGEE.

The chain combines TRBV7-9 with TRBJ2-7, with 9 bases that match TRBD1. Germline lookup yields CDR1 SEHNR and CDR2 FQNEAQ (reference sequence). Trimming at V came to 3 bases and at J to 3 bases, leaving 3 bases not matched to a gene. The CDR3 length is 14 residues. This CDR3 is CASSFGTGRYEQYF. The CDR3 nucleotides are TGTGCCAGCAGCTTCGGGACAGGGCGCTACGAGCAGTACTTC. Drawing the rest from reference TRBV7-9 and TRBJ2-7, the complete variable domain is DTGVSQNPRHKITKRGQNVTFRCDPISEHNRLYWYRQTLGQGPEFLTYFQNEAQLEKSRLLSDRFSAERPKGSFSTLEIQRTEQGDSAMYLCASSFGTGRYEQYFGPGTRLTVT.

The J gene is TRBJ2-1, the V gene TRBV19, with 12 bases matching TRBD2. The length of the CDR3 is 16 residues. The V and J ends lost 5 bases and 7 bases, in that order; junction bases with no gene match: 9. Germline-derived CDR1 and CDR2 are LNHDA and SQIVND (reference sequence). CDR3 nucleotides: TGTGCCAGTAGTTTCGTGCAAGGACTAGCGGGAAATGAGCAGTTCTTC. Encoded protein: CASSFVQGLAGNEQFF.

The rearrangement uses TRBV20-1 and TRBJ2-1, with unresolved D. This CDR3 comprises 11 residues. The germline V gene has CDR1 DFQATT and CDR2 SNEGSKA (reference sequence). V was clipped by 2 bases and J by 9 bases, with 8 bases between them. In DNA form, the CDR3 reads TGCAGTGCTAGATCCCCCAGTGAGCAGTTCTTC. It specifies CSARSPSEQFF.

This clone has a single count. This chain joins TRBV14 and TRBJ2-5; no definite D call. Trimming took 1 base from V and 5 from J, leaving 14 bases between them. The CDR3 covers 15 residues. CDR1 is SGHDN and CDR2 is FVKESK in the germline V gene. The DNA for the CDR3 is TGTGCCAGCAGCCAAGGCTATTTCGGCTCGGAGACCCAGTACTTC. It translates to CASSQGYFGSETQYF.

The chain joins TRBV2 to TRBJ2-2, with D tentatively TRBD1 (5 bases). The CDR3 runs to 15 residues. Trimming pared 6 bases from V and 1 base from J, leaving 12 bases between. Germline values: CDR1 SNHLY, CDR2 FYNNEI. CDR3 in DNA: TGTGCCAGCAGCACCTTAACAGGGAACACCGGGGAGCTGTTTTTT. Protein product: CASSTLTGNTGELFF.

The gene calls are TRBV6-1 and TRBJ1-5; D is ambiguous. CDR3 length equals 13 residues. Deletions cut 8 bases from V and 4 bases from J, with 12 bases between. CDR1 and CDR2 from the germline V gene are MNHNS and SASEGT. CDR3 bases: TGTGCCAGCGGCCCGTTACCTAATCAGCCCCAGCATTTT. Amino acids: CASGPLPNQPQHF.

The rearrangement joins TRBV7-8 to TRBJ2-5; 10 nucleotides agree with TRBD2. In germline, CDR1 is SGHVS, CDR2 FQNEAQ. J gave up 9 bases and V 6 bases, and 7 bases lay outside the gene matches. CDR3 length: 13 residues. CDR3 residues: CASRQTSGRSQYF. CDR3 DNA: TGTGCCAGCAGACAGACTAGCGGGCGTTCCCAGTACTTC.

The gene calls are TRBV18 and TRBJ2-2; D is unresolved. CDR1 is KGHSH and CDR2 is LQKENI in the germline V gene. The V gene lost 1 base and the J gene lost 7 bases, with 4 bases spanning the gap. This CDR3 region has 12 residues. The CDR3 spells CASSPLDGELFF. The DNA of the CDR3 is TGTGCCAGCTCACCACTTGACGGGGAGCTGTTTTTT. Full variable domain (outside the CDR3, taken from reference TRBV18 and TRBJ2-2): NAGVMQNPRHLVRRRGQEARLRCSPMKGHSHVYWYRQLPEEGLKFMVYLQKENIIDESGMPKERFSAEFPKEGPSILRIQQVVRGDSAAYFCASSPLDGELFFGEGSRLTVL.

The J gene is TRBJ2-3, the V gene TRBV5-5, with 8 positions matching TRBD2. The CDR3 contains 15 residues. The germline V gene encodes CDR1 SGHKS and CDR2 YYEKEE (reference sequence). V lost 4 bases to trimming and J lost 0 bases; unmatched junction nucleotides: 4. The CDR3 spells CASSPVAGSTDTQYF. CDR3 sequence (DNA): TGTGCCAGCAGCCCGGTAGCGGGAAGCACAGATACGCAGTATTTT.

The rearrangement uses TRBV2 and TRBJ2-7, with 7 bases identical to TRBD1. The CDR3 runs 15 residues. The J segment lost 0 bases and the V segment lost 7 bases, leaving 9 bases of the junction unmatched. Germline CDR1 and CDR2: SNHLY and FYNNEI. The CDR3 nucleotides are TGTGCCAGCATTGGCGCCCGGGACAGCTCCTACGAGCAGTACTTC. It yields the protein CASIGARDSSYEQYF.

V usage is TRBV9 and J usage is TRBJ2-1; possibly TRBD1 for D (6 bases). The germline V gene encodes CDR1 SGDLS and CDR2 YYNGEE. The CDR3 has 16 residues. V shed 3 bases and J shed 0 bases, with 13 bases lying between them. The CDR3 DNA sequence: TGTGCCAGCAGCGCGGCAGGGGTTCCCTCCTACAATGAGCAGTTCTTC. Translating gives CASSAAGVPSYNEQFF. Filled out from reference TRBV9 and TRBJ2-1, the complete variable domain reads DSGVTQTPKHLITATGQRVTLRCSPRSGDLSVYWYQQSLDQGLQFLIQYYNGEERAKGNILERFSAQQFPDLHSELNLSSLELGDSALYFCASSAAGVPSYNEQFFGPGTRLTVL.

The CDR3, as DNA: TGTGCCAGCTTACCCATTACGGTCAGGGAGGGATACGAGCAGTACTTC. Its translation is CASLPITVREGYEQYF. This chain links TRBV13 with TRBJ2-7; TRBD2 agrees at 7 bases. Germline CDR1 is PRHDT and CDR2 is FYEKMQ (reference sequence). The CDR3 is 16 residues long. The ends lost 8 bases at V and 4 bases at J; junction bases unmatched: 17. Using reference TRBV13 and TRBJ2-7 for the parts outside the CDR3, the full variable domain is AAGVIQSPRHLIKEKRETATLKCYPIPRHDTVYWYQQGPGQDPQFLISFYEKMQSDKGSIPDRFSAQQFSDYHSELNMSSLELGDSALYFCASLPITVREGYEQYFGPGTRLTVT.

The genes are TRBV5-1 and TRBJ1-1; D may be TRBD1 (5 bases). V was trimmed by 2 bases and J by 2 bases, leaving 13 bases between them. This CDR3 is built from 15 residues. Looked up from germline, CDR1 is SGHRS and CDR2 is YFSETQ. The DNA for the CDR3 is TGCGCCAGCAGCTTTGGGGCGGCGTTAAACACTGAAGCTTTCTTT. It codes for CASSFGAALNTEAFF. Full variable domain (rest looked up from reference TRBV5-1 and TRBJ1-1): KAGVTQTPRYLIKTRGQQVTLSCSPISGHRSVSWYQQTPGQGLQFLFEYFSETQRNKGNFPGRFSGRQFSNSRSEMNVSTLELGDSALYLCASSFGAALNTEAFFGQGTRLTVV.

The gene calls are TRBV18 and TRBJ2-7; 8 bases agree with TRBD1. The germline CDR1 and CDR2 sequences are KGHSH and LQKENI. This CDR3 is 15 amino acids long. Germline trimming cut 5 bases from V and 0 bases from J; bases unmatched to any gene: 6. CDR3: CASSAGQGDSYEQYF. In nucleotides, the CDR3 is TGTGCCAGCTCAGCTGGACAGGGAGACTCCTACGAGCAGTACTTC. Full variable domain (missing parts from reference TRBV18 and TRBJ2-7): NAGVMQNPRHLVRRRGQEARLRCSPMKGHSHVYWYRQLPEEGLKFMVYLQKENIIDESGMPKERFSAEFPKEGPSILRIQQVVRGDSAAYFCASSAGQGDSYEQYFGPGTRLTVT.

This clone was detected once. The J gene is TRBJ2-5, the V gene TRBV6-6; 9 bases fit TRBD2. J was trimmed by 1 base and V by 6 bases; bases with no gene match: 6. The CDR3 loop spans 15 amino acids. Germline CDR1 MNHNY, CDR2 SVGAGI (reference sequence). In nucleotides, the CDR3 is TGTGCCAGCAGCCAGAGCGGGAGGCCCCAAGAGACCCAGTACTTC. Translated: CASSQSGRPQETQYF.

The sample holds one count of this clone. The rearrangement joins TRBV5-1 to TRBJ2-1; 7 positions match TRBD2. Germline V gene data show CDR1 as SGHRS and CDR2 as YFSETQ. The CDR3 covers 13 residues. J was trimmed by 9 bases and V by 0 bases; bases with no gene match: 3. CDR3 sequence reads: CASSLATGGEQFF. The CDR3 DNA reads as TGCGCCAGCAGCTTGGCCACGGGGGGTGAGCAGTTCTTC.

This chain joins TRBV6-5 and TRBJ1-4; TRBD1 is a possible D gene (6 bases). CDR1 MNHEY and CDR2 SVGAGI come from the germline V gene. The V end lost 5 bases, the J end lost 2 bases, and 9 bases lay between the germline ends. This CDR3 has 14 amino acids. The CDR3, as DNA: TGTGCCAGCAGTACAGGGATCACTAATGAAAAACTGTTTTTT. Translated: CASSTGITNEKLFF.